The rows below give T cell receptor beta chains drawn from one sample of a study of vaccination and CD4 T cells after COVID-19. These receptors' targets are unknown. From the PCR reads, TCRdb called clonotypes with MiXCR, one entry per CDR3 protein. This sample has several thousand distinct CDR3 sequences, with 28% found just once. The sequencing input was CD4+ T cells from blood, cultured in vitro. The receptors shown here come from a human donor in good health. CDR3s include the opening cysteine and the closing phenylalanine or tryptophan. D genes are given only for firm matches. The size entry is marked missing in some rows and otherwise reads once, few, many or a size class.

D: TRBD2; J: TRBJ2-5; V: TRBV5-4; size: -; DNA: TGTGCCAGCAGGGGAGGGCCCTCGGGAGAGACCCAGTACTTC; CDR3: CASRGGPSGETQYF
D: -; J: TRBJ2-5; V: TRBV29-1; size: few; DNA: TGCAGCGTTGAAAAGGGCCCGAGGGAGACCCAGTACTTC; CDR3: CSVEKGPRETQYF
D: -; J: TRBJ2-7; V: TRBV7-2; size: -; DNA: TGTGCCAGCAGCTTAGGATTCGGCCAGACCTACGAGCAGTACTTC; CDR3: CASSLGFGQTYEQYF
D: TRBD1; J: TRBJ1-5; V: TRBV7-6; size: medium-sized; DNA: TGTGCCAGCAGCATCGGGACAGTCAATCAGCCCCAGCATTTT; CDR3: CASSIGTVNQPQHF
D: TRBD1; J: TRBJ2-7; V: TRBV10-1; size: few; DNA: TGCGCCAGCAGAGGGCCGGGACAGGGGTATTACGAGCAGTACTTC; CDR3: CASRGPGQGYYEQYF
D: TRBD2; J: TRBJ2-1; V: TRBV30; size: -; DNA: TGTGCCTGGAGTGTACTAGCGGGAGGGTACAATGAGCAGTTCTTC; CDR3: CAWSVLAGGYNEQFF
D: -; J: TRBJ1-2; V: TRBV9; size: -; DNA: TGTGCCAGCAGCGGAACAGAGACTGCTGGCTACACCTTC; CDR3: CASSGTETAGYTF
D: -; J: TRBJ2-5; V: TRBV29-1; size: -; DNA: TGCAGCGTTGGGTCCCAAGAGACCCAGTACTTC; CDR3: CSVGSQETQYF
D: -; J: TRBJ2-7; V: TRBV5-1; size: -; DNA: TGCGCCAGCAGCTTGTGGACAGTTTCCACCTACGAGCAGTACTTC; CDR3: CASSLWTVSTYEQYF
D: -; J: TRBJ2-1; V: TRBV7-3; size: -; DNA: TGTGCCAGCAGCTTACTGGGGAGCTCCTACAATGAGCAGTTCTTC; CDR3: CASSLLGSSYNEQFF